This TCR beta chain emerged from a study of shared clonotypes between healthy human individuals. As to this clone: Its matching antigen is unknown.

Whole-study findings and limits: Naive subsets tended to show greater estimated richness than memory subsets. Specimens sampled were limited to blood, with tissue repertoires likely differing.

Nashville, Tennessee was home to all donors, who were Caucasian adults. For sorted subsets, about 190 ng DNA per replicate equaled around 28,000 T cell genomes. Method: immunoSEQ multiplex PCR; TCRdb's copy keeps in-frame clones and lacks some. The data show 850,000 to 1,200,000 clones, with around 75% seen just once and around 1.5% held by the top ten. The germline V gene has CDR1 SGDLS and CDR2 YYNGEE. This CDR3 is 14 amino acids long. The junction had 2 bases not matched to a gene; V was cut back by 3 bases and J by 5 bases. The chain links TRBV9 to TRBJ2-5, with TRBD2 matching over 12 bases. The sequence was obtained from a man in his late teens or twenties in good health. Material: memory CD4+ T cells sorted from blood. Subset defined: CD45RA-negative fraction. CDR3 nucleotides: TGTGCCAGCAGCGCCGGGACTAGCGGGGAGACCCAGTACTTC. Translated: CASSAGTSGETQYF.